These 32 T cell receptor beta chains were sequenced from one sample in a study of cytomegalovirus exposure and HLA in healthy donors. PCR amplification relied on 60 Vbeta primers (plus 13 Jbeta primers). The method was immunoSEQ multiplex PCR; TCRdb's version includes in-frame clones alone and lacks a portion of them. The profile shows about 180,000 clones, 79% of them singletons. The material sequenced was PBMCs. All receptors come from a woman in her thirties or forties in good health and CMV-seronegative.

The CDR3 reads CASSLRGQFPPCYTF. The CDR3 bases are TGTGCCAGCAGCTTAAGGGGACAATTCCCCCCTTGCTACACCTTC. J is TRBJ1-2 and V is TRBV7-9; perhaps TRBD1 as D (6 bases). V lost 2 bases to trimming and J lost 9 bases, with 19 bases between them. CDR1 SEHNR and CDR2 FQNEAQ come from the germline V gene (reference sequence). This CDR3 comprises 15 residues. The whole variable domain, remainder taken from reference TRBV7-9 and TRBJ1-2, is DTGVSQNPRHKITKRGQNVTFRCDPISEHNRLYWYRQTLGQGPEFLTYFQNEAQLEKSRLLSDRFSAERPKGSFSTLEIQRTEQGDSAMYLCASSLRGQFPPCYTFGSGTRLTVV.

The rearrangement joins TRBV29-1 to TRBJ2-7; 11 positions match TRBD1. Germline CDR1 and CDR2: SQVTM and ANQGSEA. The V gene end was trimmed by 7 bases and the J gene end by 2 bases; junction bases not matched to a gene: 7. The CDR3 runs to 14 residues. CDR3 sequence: CSAVPGQGAYEQYF. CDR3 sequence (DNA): TGCAGCGCTGTCCCGGGACAGGGGGCCTACGAGCAGTACTTC.

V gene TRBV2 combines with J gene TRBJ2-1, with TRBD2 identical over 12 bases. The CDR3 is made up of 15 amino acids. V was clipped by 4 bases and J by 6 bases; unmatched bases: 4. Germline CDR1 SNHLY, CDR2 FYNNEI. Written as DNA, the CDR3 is TGTGCCAGCAGTGCCCTAGCGGGGGGGGGCAATGAGCAGTTCTTC. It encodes CASSALAGGGNEQFF.

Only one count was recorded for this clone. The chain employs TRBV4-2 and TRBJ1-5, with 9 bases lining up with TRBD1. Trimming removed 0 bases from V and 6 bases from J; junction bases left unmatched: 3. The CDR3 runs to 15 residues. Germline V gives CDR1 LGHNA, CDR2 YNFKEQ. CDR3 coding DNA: TGTGCCAGCAGCCAAGATTGGGACAGGGCTCAGCCCCAGCATTTT. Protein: CASSQDWDRAQPQHF.

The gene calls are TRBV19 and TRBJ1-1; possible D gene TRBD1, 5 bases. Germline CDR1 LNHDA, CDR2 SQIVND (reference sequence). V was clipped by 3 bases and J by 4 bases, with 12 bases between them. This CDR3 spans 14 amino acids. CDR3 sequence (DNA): TGTGCCAGTAGTATTGTAGGGGTCGGCACTGAAGCTTTCTTT. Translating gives CASSIVGVGTEAFF.

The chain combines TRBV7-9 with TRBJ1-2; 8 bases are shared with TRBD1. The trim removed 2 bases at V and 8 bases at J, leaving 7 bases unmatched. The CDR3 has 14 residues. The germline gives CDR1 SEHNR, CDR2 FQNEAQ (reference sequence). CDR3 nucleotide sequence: TGTGCCAGCAGCTTAATCACAGGGGGGGGCGGCTACACCTTC. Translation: CASSLITGGGGYTF.

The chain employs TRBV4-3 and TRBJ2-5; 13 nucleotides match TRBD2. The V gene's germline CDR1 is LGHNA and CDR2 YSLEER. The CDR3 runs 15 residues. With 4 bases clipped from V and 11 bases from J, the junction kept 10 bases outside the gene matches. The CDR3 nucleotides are TGCGCCAGCAGCCTGACCGGGACTAGCGGGACCCCGCAGTACTTC. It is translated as CASSLTGTSGTPQYF.

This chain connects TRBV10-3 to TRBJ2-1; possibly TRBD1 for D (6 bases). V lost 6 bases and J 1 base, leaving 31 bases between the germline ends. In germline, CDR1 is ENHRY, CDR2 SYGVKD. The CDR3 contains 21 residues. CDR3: CAIRLTGPPGYSQGSYNEQFF. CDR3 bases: TGTGCCATCAGACTGACAGGCCCCCCGGGCTACTCTCAAGGATCCTACAATGAGCAGTTCTTC.

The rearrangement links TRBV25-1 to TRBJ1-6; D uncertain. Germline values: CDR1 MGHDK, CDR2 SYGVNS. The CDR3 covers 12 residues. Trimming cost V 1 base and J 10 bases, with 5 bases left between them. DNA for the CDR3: TGTGCCAGCAGTGAATTGGGCTCACCCCTCCACTTT. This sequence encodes CASSELGSPLHF.

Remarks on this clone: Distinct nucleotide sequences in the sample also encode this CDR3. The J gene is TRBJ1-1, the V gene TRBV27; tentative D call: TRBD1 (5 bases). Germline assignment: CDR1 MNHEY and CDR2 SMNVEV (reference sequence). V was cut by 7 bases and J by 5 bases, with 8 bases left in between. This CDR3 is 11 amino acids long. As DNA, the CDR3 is TGTGCCAGCATCCAGGGAACTGAAGCTTTCTTT. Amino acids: CASIQGTEAFF.

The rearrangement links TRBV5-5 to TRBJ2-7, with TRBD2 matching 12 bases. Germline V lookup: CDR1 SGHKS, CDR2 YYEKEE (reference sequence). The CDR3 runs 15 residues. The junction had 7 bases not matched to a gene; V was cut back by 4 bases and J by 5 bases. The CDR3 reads CASSPRLAGEDEQYF. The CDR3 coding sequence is TGTGCCAGCAGCCCGCGACTAGCGGGAGAAGACGAGCAGTACTTC.

The CDR3 sequence is CASHLGQSPNQPQHF. CDR3 nucleotides: TGTGCCAGTCACCTGGGACAGAGCCCAAATCAGCCCCAGCATTTT. The V call is TRBV19, the J call TRBJ1-5; TRBD1 matches at 7 bases. With 8 bases clipped from V and 4 bases from J, the junction kept 11 bases outside the gene matches. This CDR3 region has 15 residues. Germline CDR1 LNHDA, CDR2 SQIVND (reference sequence).

The CDR3 is CASSLAHEQYF. The CDR3 DNA sequence: TGTGCCAGCAGCTTAGCGCACGAGCAGTACTTC. The chain carries TRBV7-9 and TRBJ2-5; D is ambiguous. The closer fit of TRBJ2-7 to the DNA end suggests the J call may be wrong. This CDR3 has 11 amino acids. Germline assignment: CDR1 SEHNR and CDR2 FQNEAQ (reference sequence).

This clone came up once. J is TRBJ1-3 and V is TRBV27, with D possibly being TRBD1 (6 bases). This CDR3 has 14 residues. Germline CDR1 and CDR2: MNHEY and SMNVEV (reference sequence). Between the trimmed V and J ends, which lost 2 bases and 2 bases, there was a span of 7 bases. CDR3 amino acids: CASSLGGAGNTIYF. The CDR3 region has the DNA TGTGCCAGCAGTTTAGGGGGCGCTGGAAACACCATATATTTT.

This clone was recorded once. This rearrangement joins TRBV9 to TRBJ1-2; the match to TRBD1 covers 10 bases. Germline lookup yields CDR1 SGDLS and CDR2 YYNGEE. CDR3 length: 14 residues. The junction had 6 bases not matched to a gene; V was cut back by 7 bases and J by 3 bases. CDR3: CASALGTGDYGYTF. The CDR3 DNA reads TGTGCCAGCGCCCTCGGGACAGGGGACTATGGCTACACCTTC.

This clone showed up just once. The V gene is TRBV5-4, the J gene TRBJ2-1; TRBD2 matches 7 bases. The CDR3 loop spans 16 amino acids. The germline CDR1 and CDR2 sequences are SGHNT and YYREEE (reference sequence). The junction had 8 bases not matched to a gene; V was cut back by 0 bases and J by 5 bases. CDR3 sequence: CASSLEAAGRNNEQFF. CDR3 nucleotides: TGTGCCAGCAGCTTGGAAGCAGCGGGGAGAAACAATGAGCAGTTCTTC. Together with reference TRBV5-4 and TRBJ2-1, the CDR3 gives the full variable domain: ETGVTQSPTHLIKTRGQQVTLRCSSQSGHNTVSWYQQALGQGPQFIFQYYREEENGRGNFPPRFSGLQFPNYSSELNVNALELDDSALYLCASSLEAAGRNNEQFFGPGTRLTVL.

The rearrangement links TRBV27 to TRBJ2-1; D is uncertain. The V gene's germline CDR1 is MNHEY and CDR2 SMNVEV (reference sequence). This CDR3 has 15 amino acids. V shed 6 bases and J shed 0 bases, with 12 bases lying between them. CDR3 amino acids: CASRTPMSSYNEQFF. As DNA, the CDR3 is TGTGCCAGCAGAACCCCCATGAGCTCCTACAATGAGCAGTTCTTC.

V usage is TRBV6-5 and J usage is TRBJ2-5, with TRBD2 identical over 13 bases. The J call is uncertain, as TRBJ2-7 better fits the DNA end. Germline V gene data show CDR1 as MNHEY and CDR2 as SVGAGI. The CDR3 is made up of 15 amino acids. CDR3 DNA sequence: TGTGCCAGCAGCCGACTAGCGGGGGGACCCTACGAGCAGTACTTC. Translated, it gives CASSRLAGGPYEQYF.

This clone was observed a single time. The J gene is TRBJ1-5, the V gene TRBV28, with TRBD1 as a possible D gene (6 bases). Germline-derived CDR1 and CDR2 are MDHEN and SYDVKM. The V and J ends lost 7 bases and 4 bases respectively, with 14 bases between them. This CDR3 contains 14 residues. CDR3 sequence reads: CASTPTQGNQPQHF. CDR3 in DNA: TGTGCCAGCACCCCGACGCAGGGGAATCAGCCCCAGCATTTT.

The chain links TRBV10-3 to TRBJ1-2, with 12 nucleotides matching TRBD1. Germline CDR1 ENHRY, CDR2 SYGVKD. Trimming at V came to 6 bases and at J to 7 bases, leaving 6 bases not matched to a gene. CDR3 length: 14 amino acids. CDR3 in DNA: TGTGCCATCAGCCGGGGACAGGGGGCGCGTGGCTACACCTTC. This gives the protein CAISRGQGARGYTF.

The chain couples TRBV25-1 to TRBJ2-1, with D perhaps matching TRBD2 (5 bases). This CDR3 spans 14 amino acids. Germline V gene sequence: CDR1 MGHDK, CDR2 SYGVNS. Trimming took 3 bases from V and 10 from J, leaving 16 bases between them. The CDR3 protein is CASSDGVKTGEQFF. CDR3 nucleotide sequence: TGTGCCAGCAGTGACGGGGTGAAGACGGGGGAGCAGTTCTTC.

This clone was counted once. This chain's CDR3 is CASSFTGVGAFF. CDR3 coding DNA: TGTGCCAGCAGCTTCACAGGGGTCGGAGCTTTCTTT. The J gene is TRBJ1-1, the V gene TRBV7-2; 7 nucleotides agree with TRBD1. The CDR3 totals 12 residues. Looked up from germline, CDR1 is SGHTA and CDR2 is FQGNSA. V lost 3 bases and J lost 10; bases outside the gene matches: 5.

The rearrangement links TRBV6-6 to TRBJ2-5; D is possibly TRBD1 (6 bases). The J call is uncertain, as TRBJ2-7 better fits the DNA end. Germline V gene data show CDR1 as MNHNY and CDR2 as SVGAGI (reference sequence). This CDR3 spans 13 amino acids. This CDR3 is CASSYSQGPEQYF. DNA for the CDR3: TGTGCCAGCAGTTACTCCCAGGGGCCCGAGCAGTACTTC.

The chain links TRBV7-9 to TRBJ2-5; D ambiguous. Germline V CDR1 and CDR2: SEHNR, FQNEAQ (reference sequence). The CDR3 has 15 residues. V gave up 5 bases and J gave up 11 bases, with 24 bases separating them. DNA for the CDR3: TGTGCCAGCAGCCCCCCCGTCCGAAAGTCTGAGGAGCAGTACTTC. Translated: CASSPPVRKSEEQYF.

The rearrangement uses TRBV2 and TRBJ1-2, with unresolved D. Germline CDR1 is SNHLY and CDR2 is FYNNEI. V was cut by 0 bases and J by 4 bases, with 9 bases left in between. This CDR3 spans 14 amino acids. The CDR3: CASSEAWQSYGYTF. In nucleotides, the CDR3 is TGTGCCAGCAGTGAAGCATGGCAGTCCTATGGCTACACCTTC. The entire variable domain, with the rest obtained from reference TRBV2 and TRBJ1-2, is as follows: EPEVTQTPSHQVTQMGQEVILRCVPISNHLYFYWYRQILGQKVEFLVSFYNNEISEKSEIFDDQFSVERPDGSNFTLKIRSTKLEDSAMYFCASSEAWQSYGYTFGSGTRLTVV.

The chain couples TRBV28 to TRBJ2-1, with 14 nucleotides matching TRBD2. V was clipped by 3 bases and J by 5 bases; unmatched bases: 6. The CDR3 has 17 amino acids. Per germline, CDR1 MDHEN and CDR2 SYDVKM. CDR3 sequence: CASSLTSGRASDNEQFF. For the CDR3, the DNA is TGTGCCAGCAGTTTGACTAGCGGGAGGGCCTCGGACAATGAGCAGTTCTTC. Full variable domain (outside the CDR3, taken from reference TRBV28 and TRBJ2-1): DVKVTQSSRYLVKRTGEKVFLECVQDMDHENMFWYRQDPGLGLRLIYFSYDVKMKEKGDIPEGYSVSREKKERFSLILESASTNQTSMYLCASSLTSGRASDNEQFFGPGTRLTVL.

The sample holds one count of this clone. The CDR3 DNA follows: TGTGCCATCAGTGGAGGGCCCGAAGAGACCCAGTACTTC. It specifies CAISGGPEETQYF. J is TRBJ2-5 and V is TRBV10-3, with a possible D match to TRBD2 (5 bases). In germline, CDR1 is ENHRY, CDR2 SYGVKD. V lost 4 bases and J lost 3, with 9 bases in between. The CDR3 is 13 amino acids.

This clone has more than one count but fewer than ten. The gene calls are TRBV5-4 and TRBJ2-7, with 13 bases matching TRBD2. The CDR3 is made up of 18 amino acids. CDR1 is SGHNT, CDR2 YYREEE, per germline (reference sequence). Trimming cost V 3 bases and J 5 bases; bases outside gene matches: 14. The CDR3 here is CASSSDQLLAGGPHEQYF. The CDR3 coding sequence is TGTGCCAGCAGCTCCGACCAACTACTAGCGGGGGGGCCCCACGAGCAGTACTTC. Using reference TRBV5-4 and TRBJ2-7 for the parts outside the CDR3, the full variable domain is ETGVTQSPTHLIKTRGQQVTLRCSSQSGHNTVSWYQQALGQGPQFIFQYYREEENGRGNFPPRFSGLQFPNYSSELNVNALELDDSALYLCASSSDQLLAGGPHEQYFGPGTRLTVT.

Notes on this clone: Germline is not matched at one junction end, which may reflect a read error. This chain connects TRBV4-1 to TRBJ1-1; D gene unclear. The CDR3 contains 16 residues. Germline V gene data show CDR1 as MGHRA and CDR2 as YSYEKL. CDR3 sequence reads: CASSQGPERVVTEAFF. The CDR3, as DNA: TGTGCCAGCAGCCAAGGGCCCGAGAGGGTGGTCACTGAAGCTTTCTTT.

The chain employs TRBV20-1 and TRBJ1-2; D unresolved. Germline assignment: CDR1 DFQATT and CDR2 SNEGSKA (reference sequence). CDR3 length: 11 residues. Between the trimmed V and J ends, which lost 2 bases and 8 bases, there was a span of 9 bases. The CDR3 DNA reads TGCAGTGCTAGAAAGACTCGGGGCTACACCTTC. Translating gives CSARKTRGYTF.

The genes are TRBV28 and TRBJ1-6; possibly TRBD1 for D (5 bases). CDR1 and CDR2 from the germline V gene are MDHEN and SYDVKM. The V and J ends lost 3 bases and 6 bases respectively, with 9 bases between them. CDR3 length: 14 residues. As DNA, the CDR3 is TGTGCCAGCAGTTTCGGTCAGGGTAATTCACCCCTCCACTTT. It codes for CASSFGQGNSPLHF.

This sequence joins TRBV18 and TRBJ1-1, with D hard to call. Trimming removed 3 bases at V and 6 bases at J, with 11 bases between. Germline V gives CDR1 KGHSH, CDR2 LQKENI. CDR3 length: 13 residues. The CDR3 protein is CASSPLVEAEAFF. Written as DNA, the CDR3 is TGTGCCAGCTCACCGTTGGTAGAAGCTGAAGCTTTCTTT. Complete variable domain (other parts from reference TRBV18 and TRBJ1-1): NAGVMQNPRHLVRRRGQEARLRCSPMKGHSHVYWYRQLPEEGLKFMVYLQKENIIDESGMPKERFSAEFPKEGPSILRIQQVVRGDSAAYFCASSPLVEAEAFFGQGTRLTVV.